What follows are 3 T cell receptor beta chains derived from one specimen sequenced in a study of shared clonotypes between healthy human individuals. TCRdb's table, derived via immunoSEQ multiplex PCR, lists solely in-frame clones and lacks some. The sample shows around 2.1 million clones, about 92% of them seen only once. CD45RO-negative CD8 cells positively selected for CCR7 made up the naive population, which excluded terminally differentiated effector memory CD45RA+ cells. Sequencing was performed on naive CD8+ T cells from PBMCs. The receptors come from a man aged 18 to 29 in good health. Some clones in this sample may be carry-over from other donors' samples.

V is TRBV9 and J is TRBJ2-2; the D gene is possibly TRBD2 (5 bases). The V end was cut by 2 bases, the J end by 0 bases, with 11 bases between. The germline V gene has CDR1 SGDLS and CDR2 YYNGEE. The CDR3 consists of 16 residues. The CDR3 region is CASSVRGFANTGELFF. The CDR3 DNA is TGTGCCAGCAGCGTCCGGGGATTCGCGAACACCGGGGAGCTGTTTTTT.

The gene calls are TRBV7-9 and TRBJ2-7; no firm D call. The V end was cut by 5 bases, the J end by 3 bases, with 8 bases between. Germline CDR1 reads SEHNR; CDR2 reads FQNEAQ (reference sequence). CDR3 length: 12 residues. CDR3 coding DNA: TGTGCCAGCAGCATGGACCGCTACGAGCAGTACTTC. The encoded protein is CASSMDRYEQYF.

This clone was recorded a few times. The chain uses TRBV29-1 and TRBJ2-2; D uncertain. Trimming left V 4 bases short and J 6 bases short, with 12 bases between. The CDR3 has 13 residues. Per germline, CDR1 SQVTM and CDR2 ANQGSEA. The CDR3 here is CSVVGMSAGELFF. The CDR3 bases are TGCAGCGTTGTAGGGATGAGCGCCGGGGAGCTGTTTTTT.